One and the same sample provided the 28 T cell receptor beta chains below, sequenced in a study of neurological immune-mediated disorders. TCRdb re-analysed the 5' RACE reads in MiXCR, keeping a single row per CDR3 protein. The table shows about 50,000 distinct CDR3 sequences, with approximately 16% occurring only once. Sequenced sample: PBMCs. The receptors derive from a man in his 60s in good health.

There are many counts of this clonotype. The chain couples TRBV20-1 to TRBJ1-4, with D perhaps matching TRBD1 (6 bases). Germline CDR1 is DFQATT and CDR2 is SNEGSKA (reference sequence). V lost 3 bases, J lost 4 bases, and 24 bases lay in between. CDR3 size: 18 residues. The CDR3 DNA sequence: TGCAGTGCTAGTCAGTCAGCGGCCCTCGGACAGCTTAATGAAAAACTGTTTTTT. This translates into CSASQSAALGQLNEKLFF.

This clonotype showed up many times. V and J are TRBV5-1 and TRBJ2-2; D perhaps matches TRBD2 (6 bases). This CDR3 has 15 amino acids. The germline V gene encodes CDR1 SGHRS and CDR2 YFSETQ. V was shortened by 6 bases and J by 2 bases, with 14 bases between the two germline ends. Here the CDR3 reads CASKADYLNTGELFF. CDR3 bases: TGCGCCAGCAAGGCGGACTACCTCAACACCGGGGAGCTGTTTTTT.

This clonotype was observed at least ten times. J is TRBJ2-1 and V is TRBV10-3, with 8 bases fitting TRBD2. Per the germline V gene, CDR1 is ENHRY and CDR2 is SYGVKD. Losses at the gene ends were 2 bases for V and 4 bases for J; bases not matched to a gene: 7. The CDR3 runs 16 residues. This CDR3 is CAISEEASGYYNEQFF. The DNA for the CDR3 is TGTGCCATCAGTGAGGAGGCTAGCGGGTATTACAATGAGCAGTTCTTC.

At least ten counts were recorded for this clonotype. The genes are TRBV6-5 and TRBJ2-2; 9 positions match TRBD1. Germline trimming cut 10 bases from V and 4 bases from J; bases unmatched to any gene: 7. Germline loops: CDR1 MNHEY, CDR2 SVGAGI. The CDR3 is 14 residues long. CDR3 region: CATDATGGTGELFF. In DNA, the CDR3 is TGTGCCACCGACGCGACAGGGGGCACCGGGGAGCTGTTTTTT.

Ten or more counts support this clonotype. The chain uses TRBV5-1 and TRBJ1-2; D is unresolved. This CDR3 is built from 13 residues. The germline gives CDR1 SGHRS, CDR2 YFSETQ. V was pared by 2 bases and J by 2 bases, with 7 bases between. CDR3 bases: TGCGCCAGCAGCTTTACCGGGAACTATGGCTACACCTTC. It yields the protein CASSFTGNYGYTF.

The rearrangement links TRBV10-3 to TRBJ2-5, with D possibly matching TRBD2 (6 bases). The CDR3 consists of 14 residues. CDR1 is ENHRY and CDR2 is SYGVKD in the germline V gene. The ends were cut back, 4 bases at V and 2 bases at J, with 11 bases in the middle. CDR3 sequence reads: CAISVGLDQETQYF. The CDR3 DNA reads TGTGCCATCAGTGTGGGACTTGATCAAGAGACCCAGTACTTC.

This clonotype has ten or more counts. V and J are TRBV4-3 and TRBJ2-7; 8 nucleotides agree with TRBD1. The CDR3 is 15 amino acids. The trim removed 0 bases at V and 3 bases at J, leaving 4 bases unmatched. The V gene's germline CDR1 is LGHNA and CDR2 YSLEER. The CDR3 DNA reads as TGCGCCAGCAGCCAAGAGAGACAGGGGCTCTACGAGCAGTACTTC. Translating it yields CASSQERQGLYEQYF.

For the CDR3, the DNA is TGTGCCAGCAGCCAAGATAACTCCAGGATGGTTTCTCCATACAATGAGCAGTTCTTC. Translation: CASSQDNSRMVSPYNEQFF. The chain combines TRBV3-1 with TRBJ2-1; D remains ambiguous. CDR3 length: 19 amino acids. Per germline, CDR1 LGHDT and CDR2 YNNKEL (reference sequence). With 0 bases removed from V and 4 bases from J, the gap between germline ends came to 22 bases.

This clonotype occurred a few times. This chain connects TRBV5-1 to TRBJ2-5, with TRBD2 as a possible D gene (5 bases). The germline gives CDR1 SGHRS, CDR2 YFSETQ. V lost 4 bases, J lost 3 bases, and 19 bases lay in between. The CDR3 sequence is 16 residues long. In nucleotides, the CDR3 is TGCGCCAGCAGCCACGCCACAAGAGGGCCAAAAGAGACCCAGTACTTC. This codes for CASSHATRGPKETQYF.

This clonotype showed up many times. The chain has TRBV27 and TRBJ2-1; D might be TRBD2 (6 bases). V dropped 6 bases and J dropped 0 bases, with 12 bases sitting between them. The germline V gene encodes CDR1 MNHEY and CDR2 SMNVEV (reference sequence). This CDR3 is 15 amino acids long. In DNA form, the CDR3 reads TGTGCCAGCAGCCTGGACGGGAGCTCCTACAATGAGCAGTTCTTC. Its translation is CASSLDGSSYNEQFF.

This clonotype came up many times. The J gene is TRBJ1-2, the V gene TRBV4-1; D may be TRBD1 (5 bases). This CDR3 is built from 17 residues. The V and J ends lost 4 bases and 4 bases respectively, with 22 bases between them. Germline values: CDR1 MGHRA, CDR2 YSYEKL. CDR3 in amino acids: CASSPGTVRGNSYGYTF. As DNA, the CDR3 is TGCGCCAGCAGCCCTGGGACGGTCCGGGGAAACTCCTATGGCTACACCTTC.

A single count supports this clonotype. The rearrangement uses TRBV4-3 and TRBJ2-3; TRBD2 matches 10 bases. The ends lost 0 bases at V and 12 bases at J; junction bases unmatched: 15. Germline assignment: CDR1 LGHNA and CDR2 YSLEER. CDR3 length equals 17 residues. The CDR3 nucleotides read TGCGCCAGCAGCCAAGAGGGTCGAGCGGGGGGGGTCGATATACAGTATTTT. Its translation: CASSQEGRAGGVDIQYF.

Many counts were recorded for this clonotype. This chain connects TRBV7-2 to TRBJ2-1; maybe TRBD2 (5 bases). The CDR3 is 16 residues long. Trimming pared 4 bases from V and 3 bases from J, leaving 16 bases between. The germline V gene has CDR1 SGHTA and CDR2 FQGNSA. The CDR3 DNA is TGTGCCAGCAGCTCGGAGCGGTCCCTGGGCTACAATGAGCAGTTCTTC. The encoded protein is CASSSERSLGYNEQFF.

V is TRBV2 and J is TRBJ2-7; D may match TRBD1 or TRBD2 (5 bases each). CDR1 and CDR2 (germline): SNHLY, FYNNEI. The CDR3 totals 14 residues. V lost 7 bases and J lost 3, with 16 bases in between. For the CDR3, the DNA is TGTGCCAGCAAGAAAGCCGGGACCCTCTACGAGCAGTACTTC. Amino acid sequence: CASKKAGTLYEQYF.

This clonotype was observed many times. The rearrangement uses TRBV5-1 and TRBJ1-4; TRBD1 matches 8 bases. The length of the CDR3 is 14 residues. The germline gives CDR1 SGHRS, CDR2 YFSETQ. The V gene end was trimmed by 5 bases and the J gene end by 7 bases; junction bases not matched to a gene: 7. CDR3 in DNA: TGCGCCAGCAGAGCAGGGGGCGCGCGTGAAAAACTGTTTTTT. Translated: CASRAGGAREKLFF.

This clonotype was counted ten times or more. This chain links TRBV5-1 with TRBJ1-2; D is ambiguous. Trimming took off 0 bases at V and 3 bases at J, with 9 bases between the two ends. The CDR3 is 14 residues long. Germline V gene sequence: CDR1 SGHRS, CDR2 YFSETQ. CDR3 DNA sequence: TGCGCCAGCAGCTTGGTTCCCACCTACTATGGCTACACCTTC. Its protein is CASSLVPTYYGYTF. Complete variable domain (other parts from reference TRBV5-1 and TRBJ1-2): KAGVTQTPRYLIKTRGQQVTLSCSPISGHRSVSWYQQTPGQGLQFLFEYFSETQRNKGNFPGRFSGRQFSNSRSEMNVSTLELGDSALYLCASSLVPTYYGYTFGSGTRLTVV.

The table lists this clonotype with many counts. The chain links TRBV5-1 to TRBJ2-7; no firm D call. Germline V gene lookup returns CDR1 SGHRS and CDR2 YFSETQ. V was cut by 0 bases and J by 3 bases, with 10 bases left in between. The CDR3 sequence is 14 residues long. Here the CDR3 reads CASSLAPSGYEQYF. CDR3 in DNA: TGCGCCAGCAGCTTGGCCCCAAGTGGCTACGAGCAGTACTTC. Using reference TRBV5-1 and TRBJ2-7 for the parts outside the CDR3, the full variable domain is KAGVTQTPRYLIKTRGQQVTLSCSPISGHRSVSWYQQTPGQGLQFLFEYFSETQRNKGNFPGRFSGRQFSNSRSEMNVSTLELGDSALYLCASSLAPSGYEQYFGPGTRLTVT.

This clonotype appeared many times. The CDR3 DNA is TGTGCCACAACACTCTACCCCGGGGAGCTGTTTTTT. This translates into CATTLYPGELFF. The chain couples TRBV15 to TRBJ2-2; D ambiguous. V lost 9 bases and J 6 bases, leaving 11 bases between the germline ends. The CDR3 is 12 amino acids. Germline assignment: CDR1 LNHNV and CDR2 YYDKDF (reference sequence).

This clonotype was counted at least ten times. The chain has TRBV15 and TRBJ1-2; D remains ambiguous. CDR1 LNHNV and CDR2 YYDKDF come from the germline V gene (reference sequence). V dropped 3 bases and J dropped 8 bases, with 22 bases sitting between them. The CDR3 consists of 16 residues. CDR3 DNA sequence: TGTGCCACCAGCAGGGCTTATCAGGCCTACTATGGGGGCTACACCTTC. It encodes CATSRAYQAYYGGYTF.

This clonotype is a singleton in its sample. A read error may be the cause here, since a much bigger clone is one base away. The V gene is TRBV10-1, the J gene TRBJ2-2, with a tentative D call TRBD1 (6 bases). The CDR3 spans 15 residues. Germline V gives CDR1 WNHNN, CDR2 SYGVQD (reference sequence). CDR3 in amino acids: CASSEEGVNTGERFF. As DNA, the CDR3 is TGCGCCAGCAGTGAGGAGGGGGTCAACACCGGGGAGCGGTTTTTT.

This clonotype occurred many times. The rearrangement uses TRBV20-1 and TRBJ2-7; D may be TRBD2 (6 bases). V lost 0 bases to trimming and J lost 2 bases, with 14 bases between them. There are 15 residues in the CDR3. Per germline, CDR1 DFQATT and CDR2 SNEGSKA (reference sequence). In DNA form, the CDR3 reads TGCAGTGCTAGAGATTACGGGAGTAATCCCTACGAGCAGTACTTC. Protein product: CSARDYGSNPYEQYF.

The sample holds a few counts of this clonotype. V is TRBV29-1 and J is TRBJ2-1, with 7 bases identical to TRBD1. Looked up from germline, CDR1 is SQVTM and CDR2 is ANQGSEA. CDR3 length equals 15 residues. J lost 5 bases, V lost 7 bases, and 14 bases had no gene match. In DNA form, the CDR3 reads TGCAGCGCCCCTAAAGACAGGGTGCGCAACAATGAGCAGTTCTTC. Amino acids: CSAPKDRVRNNEQFF.

This clonotype was detected many times. The rearrangement links TRBV6-2 or TRBV6-3 to TRBJ2-2; perhaps TRBD2 as D (5 bases). Germline-derived CDR1 and CDR2 are MNHEY and SVGEGT. The V and J ends lost 5 bases and 16 bases respectively, with 14 bases between them. This CDR3 has 11 residues. CDR3 in DNA: TGTGCCAGCAGTGCGGGCTTTAGGAAGTTTTTT. It translates to CASSAGFRKFF.

The table lists this clonotype with many counts. The V gene is TRBV3-1, the J gene TRBJ2-1, with 8 bases matching TRBD2. From germline, CDR1 is LGHDT and CDR2 YNNKEL (reference sequence). Trimming took 4 bases from V and 14 from J; bases not matched to a gene: 10. The CDR3 runs to 13 residues. The CDR3 reads CASSLRGAGVKFF. The CDR3, as DNA: TGTGCCAGCAGCCTAAGGGGAGCGGGAGTAAAGTTCTTC.

This chain connects TRBV7-9 to TRBJ1-1, with D hard to call. Per the germline V gene, CDR1 is SEHNR and CDR2 is FQNEAQ (reference sequence). Trimming shortened V by 4 bases and J by 0 bases, and 9 bases separated the two germline ends. This CDR3 comprises 14 residues. CDR3 coding DNA: TGTGCCAGCAGCTCGATATCGGTGAACACTGAAGCTTTCTTT. Translated, it gives CASSSISVNTEAFF.

This clonotype was found many times. V and J are TRBV5-1 and TRBJ2-2; unclear D gene. This CDR3 comprises 14 residues. V was clipped by 3 bases and J by 6 bases, with 12 bases between them. Per the germline V gene, CDR1 is SGHRS and CDR2 is YFSETQ. In DNA, the CDR3 is TGCGCCAGCAGCTACGACAACAGTCCCGGGGAGCTGTTTTTT. Translation: CASSYDNSPGELFF.

This clonotype was counted at least ten times. The genes are TRBV5-8 and TRBJ2-7; TRBD1 matches at 9 bases. The V and J ends lost 1 base and 1 base, in that order; junction bases with no gene match: 6. Germline assignment: CDR1 SGHTS and CDR2 YDEGEE. The CDR3 runs to 16 residues. The CDR3 DNA reads TGTGCCAGCAGCTTGTGGACAGGGGTCCCATCCTACGAGCAGTACTTC. Its translation: CASSLWTGVPSYEQYF. The full variable domain, with the rest looked up from reference TRBV5-8 and TRBJ2-7, is EAGVTQSPTHLIKTRGQQATLRCSPISGHTSVYWYQQALGLGLQFLLWYDEGEERNRGNFPPRFSGRQFPNYSSELNVNALELEDSALYLCASSLWTGVPSYEQYFGPGTRLTVT.

This clonotype was found many times. The chain recombines TRBV6-6 with TRBJ2-7; D possibly matches TRBD1 or TRBD2 (5 bases each). Germline CDR1 and CDR2: MNHNY and SVGAGI (reference sequence). Deletions cut 2 bases from V and 6 bases from J, with 23 bases between. The CDR3 is 17 residues long. The CDR3 is CASSYPSGGQGRSEQYF. The CDR3 nucleotides read TGTGCCAGCAGTTACCCGTCTGGCGGGCAGGGTCGGTCCGAGCAGTACTTC.